This T cell receptor (beta chain) came from a study of early T cells in non-severe SARS-CoV-2 infection. This clonotype appeared many times. MiXCR, run by TCRdb on the 5' RACE reads, gives a single entry per CDR3 protein. The repertoire has some 71,000 distinct CDR3 sequences, approximately 12% of them found once; the top ten carry more than 5.5%. Sequenced material: whole blood. This receptor was taken from an adult who was a healthcare worker with PCR-confirmed SARS-CoV-2 infection or an uninfected control (not recorded which).

CDR3 region: CASSWKRGQETQYF. For the CDR3, the DNA is TGTGCCAGCAGCTGGAAGCGGGGGCAAGAGACCCAGTACTTC. The chain has TRBV5-4 and TRBJ2-5, with 8 bases matching TRBD2. Trimming removed 3 bases from V and 2 bases from J; junction bases left unmatched: 3. This CDR3 has 14 amino acids. Looked up from germline, CDR1 is SGHNT and CDR2 is YYREEE (reference sequence).